This T cell receptor (beta chain) appears in the sequencing data of a study of PD-1 blockade in classical Hodgkin lymphoma. Germline CDR1 SQVTM, CDR2 ANQGSEA. J was trimmed by 2 bases and V by 4 bases; bases with no gene match: 4. The CDR3 has 13 amino acids. All patients relapsed after autologous stem cell transplantation, and brentuximab vedotin exposure varied. Profiled with immunoSEQ multiplex PCR; TCRdb holds only in-frame clones, not every one. The data hold about 15,000 clones, with around four fifths observed a single time. Study-level points and caveats: The origin of the repertoire differences remains undefined, with disease activity or prior therapy as possible causes.

On this clone: Its antigen remains unidentified.

The sequence came from a human donor with classical Hodgkin lymphoma. The chain combines TRBV29-1 with TRBJ2-7; TRBD1 agrees at 8 bases. Material: peripheral blood mononuclear cells (PBMCs), obtained before the second cycle of nivolumab. The CDR3 sequence: CSVGGTGTYEQYF. The CDR3 nucleotides are TGCAGCGTTGGGGGGACAGGAACCTACGAGCAGTACTTC.